The present T cell receptor (beta chain) was sequenced within a study of control samples from healthy donors and cancer patients. The length of the CDR3 is 16 residues. In germline, CDR1 is SGHTA, CDR2 FQGNSA. Trimming took 5 bases from V and 2 from J; bases not matched to a gene: 6. Assay: immunoSEQ multiplex PCR; the TCRdb copy retains only in-frame clones and omits some. The data show some 220,000 clones, around 94% seen once. This chain links TRBV7-2 with TRBJ1-3; 10 nucleotides line up with TRBD1. The receptor's source is a man in his fifties or sixties in good health. The sequenced sample consisted of blood. In nucleotides, the CDR3 is TGTGCCAGCAGCCAGAAGGGGACAGGGGCTGGAAACACCATATATTTT. Encoded protein: CASSQKGTGAGNTIYF.